The following is a T cell receptor (beta chain) sequence with its context. Its antigen is still unknown. Constant-region reverse primers amplified full-length variable regions, followed by semi-nested Nested Universal Primer A PCR. MiXCR, applied by TCRdb to the 5' RACE reads, yields one record per CDR3 protein. The table includes approximately 31,000 distinct CDR3 sequences, approximately 30% detected once. CDR1 and CDR2 (germline): MDHEN, SYDVKM. V was pared by 5 bases and J by 4 bases, with 23 bases between. The CDR3 length is 17 residues. Study-wide results and limits: The TCR gene usage of tumor memory CD4+ T cells clustered together with blood and lymph node memory CD4+ cells and with lymph node naive CD4+ cells. Tumor-infiltrating Treg TCR alpha and beta sequences overlapped most with tumor naive CD4+ T cells, then blood naive.

The chain recombines TRBV28 with TRBJ1-2, with a tentative D call TRBD1 (6 bases). The TCR sequence derives from a female donor with breast cancer. The sample consisted of naive CD4+ T cells sorted from a lymph node. Documented subset: naive CD4+ T cells, CD4+CD45RA+CD25-. CDR3 residues: CASSTRTRGGFGYGYTF. Written as DNA, the CDR3 is TGTGCCAGCAGTACACGGACAAGGGGGGGCTTTGGCTATGGCTACACCTTC.